The rows below give T cell receptor beta chains drawn from one sample of a study of cytomegalovirus exposure and HLA in healthy donors. Data came from immunoSEQ multiplex PCR; TCRdb stores just in-frame clones and leaves some out. The sample has some 78,000 clones; around 70% are singletons. The sequenced sample was PBMCs. The receptors were sampled from a woman aged 35 to 49 in good health and CMV-seropositive. The CDR3 runs from the conserved cysteine through the conserved F or W. D genes are given only for firm matches. Clone sizes are given selectively: once, few, many, or a class where the clone is expanded.

j_gene: TRBJ1-2; abundance: .; v_gene: TRBV29-1; d_gene: .; CDR3aa: CSVEQGQGIYGYTF; CDR3nt: TGCAGCGTTGAACAGGGCCAGGGTATCTATGGCTACACCTTC
j_gene: TRBJ2-3; abundance: .; v_gene: TRBV29-1; d_gene: TRBD2; CDR3aa: CSVSQSGGPADTQYF; CDR3nt: TGCAGCGTTTCCCAATCGGGGGGGCCGGCAGATACGCAGTATTTT
j_gene: TRBJ1-5; abundance: many; v_gene: TRBV6-1; d_gene: .; CDR3aa: CASSEGVGNQPQHF; CDR3nt: TGTGCCAGCAGTGAAGGCGTGGGCAATCAGCCCCAGCATTTT
j_gene: TRBJ2-3; abundance: once; v_gene: TRBV9; d_gene: TRBD2; CDR3aa: CASSEGPSGVDTQYF; CDR3nt: TGTGCCAGCAGCGAGGGACCAAGCGGGGTAGATACGCAGTATTTT
j_gene: TRBJ2-1; abundance: few; v_gene: TRBV7-9; d_gene: .; CDR3aa: CASSLGERVRVSSYNEQFF; CDR3nt: TGTGCCAGCAGCTTAGGTGAGCGGGTCAGGGTAAGCTCCTACAATGAGCAGTTCTTC
j_gene: TRBJ2-7; abundance: .; v_gene: TRBV27; d_gene: TRBD1; CDR3aa: CASRSLDTSGQVSYEQYF; CDR3nt: TGTGCCAGCAGGTCACTTGATACCTCGGGACAGGTGTCTTACGAGCAGTACTTC
j_gene: TRBJ2-2; abundance: .; v_gene: TRBV27; d_gene: TRBD2; CDR3aa: CASSPSRGANTGELFF; CDR3nt: TGTGCCAGCAGCCCATCCCGGGGGGCGAACACCGGGGAGCTGTTTTTT
j_gene: TRBJ2-1; abundance: .; v_gene: TRBV15; d_gene: .; CDR3aa: CATSRVTRNEQFF; CDR3nt: TGTGCCACCAGCAGAGTAACTAGGAATGAGCAGTTCTTC
j_gene: TRBJ2-5; abundance: .; v_gene: TRBV12-5; d_gene: TRBD1; CDR3aa: CASSGTGGLGTQYF; CDR3nt: TGTGCTAGCTCCGGGACAGGGGGATTGGGGACCCAGTACTTC
j_gene: TRBJ1-2; abundance: .; v_gene: TRBV2; d_gene: .; CDR3aa: CASSPRNTNYGYTF; CDR3nt: TGTGCCAGCAGTCCGAGGAACACGAACTATGGCTACACCTTC
j_gene: TRBJ2-2; abundance: .; v_gene: TRBV4-2; d_gene: TRBD2; CDR3aa: CASSRGNQWRGGPSGELFF; CDR3nt: TGTGCCAGCAGCCGTGGCAACCAGTGGAGGGGAGGGCCGTCCGGGGAGCTGTTTTTT
j_gene: TRBJ1-1; abundance: .; v_gene: TRBV11-2; d_gene: TRBD1; CDR3aa: CASSLVDRAIEAFF; CDR3nt: TGTGCCAGCAGCTTAGTGGACAGGGCGATAGAAGCTTTCTTT
j_gene: TRBJ1-1; abundance: .; v_gene: TRBV5-1; d_gene: .; CDR3aa: CASSLEGSHTEAFF; CDR3nt: TGCGCCAGCAGCTTGGAGGGGTCACACACTGAAGCTTTCTTT
j_gene: TRBJ1-5; abundance: .; v_gene: TRBV28; d_gene: .; CDR3aa: CASSQNQPQHF; CDR3nt: TGTGCCAGCAGTCAGAATCAGCCCCAGCATTTT
j_gene: TRBJ2-3; abundance: few; v_gene: TRBV5-1; d_gene: TRBD2; CDR3aa: CASSWSGSTDTQYF; CDR3nt: TGCGCCAGCAGCTGGAGCGGGAGTACAGATACGCAGTATTTT
j_gene: TRBJ2-1; abundance: few; v_gene: TRBV2; d_gene: TRBD2; CDR3aa: CASSGDYYNEQFF; CDR3nt: TGTGCCAGCAGTGGGGACTACTACAATGAGCAGTTCTTC
j_gene: TRBJ1-3; abundance: .; v_gene: TRBV6-1; d_gene: .; CDR3aa: CASRSRTVSGNTIYF; CDR3nt: TGTGCCAGCAGGAGTCGCACCGTCTCTGGAAACACCATATATTTT
j_gene: TRBJ2-5; abundance: once; v_gene: TRBV5-1; d_gene: .; CDR3aa: CASSWGVAGPKETQYF; CDR3nt: TGCGCCAGCAGCTGGGGGGTGGCGGGCCCGAAGGAGACCCAGTACTTC
j_gene: TRBJ1-2; abundance: .; v_gene: TRBV29-1; d_gene: .; CDR3aa: CSVEGQNYGYTF; CDR3nt: TGCAGCGTTGAAGGGCAGAACTATGGCTACACCTTC
j_gene: TRBJ1-1; abundance: many; v_gene: TRBV10-3; d_gene: .; CDR3aa: CAIRENTEAFF; CDR3nt: TGTGCCATCCGGGAGAACACTGAAGCTTTCTTT
j_gene: TRBJ1-3; abundance: .; v_gene: TRBV4-3; d_gene: .; CDR3aa: CASSPRPDSTTGNTIYF; CDR3nt: TGCGCCAGCAGCCCACGCCCGGACTCGACGACTGGAAACACCATATATTTT
j_gene: TRBJ2-7; abundance: .; v_gene: TRBV19; d_gene: .; CDR3aa: CASSISTGNSYEQYF; CDR3nt: TGTGCCAGTAGTATCTCGACAGGAAACTCCTACGAGCAGTACTTC
j_gene: TRBJ1-1; abundance: few; v_gene: TRBV5-4; d_gene: .; CDR3aa: CASSFDGRTNTEAFF; CDR3nt: TGTGCCAGCAGCTTCGATGGGAGAACTAACACTGAAGCTTTCTTT
j_gene: TRBJ2-3; abundance: .; v_gene: TRBV6-1; d_gene: TRBD1; CDR3aa: CASTGTDLTDTQYF; CDR3nt: TGTGCCAGCACTGGGACAGACCTCACAGATACGCAGTATTTT
j_gene: TRBJ2-1; abundance: .; v_gene: TRBV30; d_gene: TRBD2; CDR3aa: CAWSTSGGLDEQFF; CDR3nt: TGTGCCTGGAGTACTAGCGGGGGGCTCGATGAGCAGTTCTTC
j_gene: TRBJ1-4; abundance: few; v_gene: TRBV5-6; d_gene: TRBD1; CDR3aa: CASSTGQGRGEKLFF; CDR3nt: TGTGCCAGCAGCACGGGACAGGGGAGAGGTGAAAAACTGTTTTTT
j_gene: TRBJ1-6; abundance: .; v_gene: TRBV5-1; d_gene: .; CDR3aa: CASSERDSYNSPLHF; CDR3nt: TGCGCCAGCAGCGAGAGAGACTCCTATAATTCACCCCTCCACTTT
j_gene: TRBJ2-7; abundance: .; v_gene: TRBV6-1; d_gene: TRBD1; CDR3aa: CASRQDRGFDEQYF; CDR3nt: TGTGCCAGCCGGCAGGACAGGGGGTTTGACGAGCAGTACTTC
j_gene: TRBJ1-4; abundance: .; v_gene: TRBV10-3; d_gene: .; CDR3aa: CAISDDTGNGRKLFF; CDR3nt: TGTGCCATCAGCGACGATACAGGGAACGGCAGAAAACTGTTTTTT
j_gene: TRBJ1-2; abundance: .; v_gene: TRBV6-1; d_gene: .; CDR3aa: CASSETRGRTSWGYTF; CDR3nt: TGTGCCAGCAGTGAAACTCGAGGCCGCACGTCTTGGGGCTACACCTTC
j_gene: TRBJ1-1; abundance: .; v_gene: TRBV7-6; d_gene: .; CDR3aa: CASSLESGLMNTEAFF; CDR3nt: TGTGCCAGCAGCTTAGAAAGCGGACTCATGAACACTGAAGCTTTCTTT
j_gene: TRBJ2-3; abundance: once; v_gene: TRBV5-1; d_gene: .; CDR3aa: CASSLGTQPNTDTQYF; CDR3nt: TGCGCCAGCAGCTTGGGGACTCAACCAAACACAGATACGCAGTATTTT
j_gene: TRBJ2-3; abundance: .; v_gene: TRBV2; d_gene: TRBD2; CDR3aa: CASRGGADTQYF; CDR3nt: TGTGCCAGCAGGGGAGGGGCAGATACGCAGTATTTT
j_gene: TRBJ2-3; abundance: .; v_gene: TRBV28; d_gene: TRBD1; CDR3aa: CASSSGGITDTQYF; CDR3nt: TGTGCCAGCAGCTCAGGGGGCATCACAGATACGCAGTATTTT
j_gene: TRBJ1-1; abundance: .; v_gene: TRBV2; d_gene: .; CDR3aa: CASSYRAGSTEAFF; CDR3nt: TGTGCCAGCTCTTACAGGGCTGGGAGCACTGAAGCTTTCTTT
j_gene: TRBJ1-5; abundance: .; v_gene: TRBV27; d_gene: TRBD1; CDR3aa: CASSPFYTGGNQPQHF; CDR3nt: TGTGCCAGCAGTCCTTTCTACACAGGGGGCAATCAGCCCCAGCATTTT
j_gene: TRBJ1-5; abundance: .; v_gene: TRBV6-1; d_gene: .; CDR3aa: CASSVSGSGGQPQHF; CDR3nt: TGTGCCAGCAGTGTTTCTGGGTCGGGAGGTCAGCCCCAGCATTTT
j_gene: TRBJ2-5; abundance: .; v_gene: TRBV9; d_gene: TRBD2; CDR3aa: CASSVGGGEGETQYF; CDR3nt: TGTGCCAGCAGCGTAGGCGGGGGGGAGGGAGAGACCCAGTACTTC
j_gene: TRBJ2-5; abundance: .; v_gene: TRBV15; d_gene: TRBD2; CDR3aa: CAIRVAGVETQYF; CDR3nt: TGTGCCATCCGAGTAGCGGGAGTGGAGACCCAGTACTTC
j_gene: TRBJ1-1; abundance: .; v_gene: TRBV19; d_gene: .; CDR3aa: CASSIAPGAEAFF; CDR3nt: TGTGCCAGTAGTATAGCCCCAGGGGCTGAAGCTTTCTTT
j_gene: TRBJ1-1; abundance: .; v_gene: TRBV5-4; d_gene: .; CDR3aa: CASTSTGTNTEAFF; CDR3nt: TGTGCCAGCACCTCGACAGGAACGAACACTGAAGCTTTCTTT
j_gene: TRBJ2-6; abundance: .; v_gene: TRBV4-1; d_gene: TRBD1; CDR3aa: CASSPTGVSGANVLTF; CDR3nt: TGCGCCAGCAGCCCCACAGGGGTCTCTGGGGCCAACGTCCTGACTTTC
j_gene: TRBJ2-7; abundance: few; v_gene: TRBV19; d_gene: .; CDR3aa: CASSSNRGRAYEQYF; CDR3nt: TGTGCCAGTAGTTCCAATAGGGGGAGGGCCTACGAGCAGTACTTC
j_gene: TRBJ2-7; abundance: .; v_gene: TRBV19; d_gene: TRBD2; CDR3aa: CASSPNSGRAYEQYF; CDR3nt: TGTGCCAGTAGTCCCAATAGCGGGAGGGCCTACGAGCAGTACTTC
j_gene: TRBJ2-5; abundance: .; v_gene: TRBV11-3; d_gene: .; CDR3aa: CASSPGLREQETQYF; CDR3nt: TGTGCCAGCAGTCCAGGCCTCCGGGAGCAAGAGACCCAGTACTTC
j_gene: TRBJ1-2; abundance: .; v_gene: TRBV30; d_gene: .; CDR3aa: CAWLGLNPGGYTF; CDR3nt: TGTGCCTGGCTGGGACTCAACCCGGGCGGCTACACCTTC
j_gene: TRBJ2-1; abundance: .; v_gene: TRBV30; d_gene: .; CDR3aa: CAWGQQGKQFF; CDR3nt: TGTGCCTGGGGCCAACAGGGTAAGCAGTTCTTC
j_gene: TRBJ2-1; abundance: .; v_gene: TRBV10-1; d_gene: .; CDR3aa: CASSLDSSYNEQFF; CDR3nt: TGCGCCAGCAGTCTTGACAGCTCCTACAATGAGCAGTTCTTC
j_gene: TRBJ2-7; abundance: .; v_gene: TRBV5-1; d_gene: .; CDR3aa: CASSYVSGDQYEQYF; CDR3nt: TGCGCCAGCAGCTACGTGTCAGGGGATCAGTACGAGCAGTACTTC
j_gene: TRBJ2-1; abundance: few; v_gene: TRBV4-2; d_gene: .; CDR3aa: CASSQESGGSYNEQFF; CDR3nt: TGTGCCAGCAGCCAAGAAAGCGGAGGCTCCTACAATGAGCAGTTCTTC
j_gene: TRBJ2-1; abundance: .; v_gene: TRBV7-2; d_gene: .; CDR3aa: CASSWRRGNEQFF; CDR3nt: TGTGCCAGCAGCTGGCGCAGGGGCAATGAGCAGTTCTTC
j_gene: TRBJ2-3; abundance: .; v_gene: TRBV19; d_gene: TRBD1; CDR3aa: CAASDRGRGSRDTQYF; CDR3nt: TGTGCCGCCTCGGACAGGGGGCGCGGGAGTCGAGATACGCAGTATTTT
j_gene: TRBJ2-7; abundance: .; v_gene: TRBV5-1; d_gene: TRBD1; CDR3aa: CASSRGQGIDEQYF; CDR3nt: TGCGCCAGCAGCCGGGGACAGGGGATCGACGAGCAGTACTTC